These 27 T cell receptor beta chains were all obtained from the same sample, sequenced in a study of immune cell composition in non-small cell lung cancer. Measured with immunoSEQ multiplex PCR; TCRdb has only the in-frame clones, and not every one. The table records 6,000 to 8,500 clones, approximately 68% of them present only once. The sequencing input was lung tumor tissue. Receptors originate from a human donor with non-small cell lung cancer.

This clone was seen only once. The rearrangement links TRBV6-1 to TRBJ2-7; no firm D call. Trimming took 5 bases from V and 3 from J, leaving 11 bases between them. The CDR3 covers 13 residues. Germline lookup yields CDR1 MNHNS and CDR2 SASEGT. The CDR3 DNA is TGTGCCAGCAGTACCGAGGCTTACTACGAGCAGTACTTC. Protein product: CASSTEAYYEQYF.

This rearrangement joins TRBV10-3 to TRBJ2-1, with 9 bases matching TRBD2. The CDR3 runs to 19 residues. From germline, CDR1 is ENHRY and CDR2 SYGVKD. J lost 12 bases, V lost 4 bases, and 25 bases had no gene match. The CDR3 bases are TGTGCCATCAGTGGAGGGTCCCTTGGCGGGGGGGCCCTTTCTGTTAGGCAGTTCTTC. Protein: CAISGGSLGGGALSVRQFF.

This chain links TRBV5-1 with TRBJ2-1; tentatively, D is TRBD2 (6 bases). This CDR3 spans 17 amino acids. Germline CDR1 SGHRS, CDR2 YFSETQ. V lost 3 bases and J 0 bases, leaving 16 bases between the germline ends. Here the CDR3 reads CASSWTGSGGSYNEQFF. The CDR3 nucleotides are TGCGCCAGCAGCTGGACGGGTAGCGGTGGCTCCTACAATGAGCAGTTCTTC.

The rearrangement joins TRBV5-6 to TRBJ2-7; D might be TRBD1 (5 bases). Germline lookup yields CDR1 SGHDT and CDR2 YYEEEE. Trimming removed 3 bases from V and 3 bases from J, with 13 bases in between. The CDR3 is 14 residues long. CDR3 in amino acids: CASSSSQGYYEQYF. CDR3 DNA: TGTGCCAGCAGCTCAAGCCAGGGATACTACGAGCAGTACTTC.

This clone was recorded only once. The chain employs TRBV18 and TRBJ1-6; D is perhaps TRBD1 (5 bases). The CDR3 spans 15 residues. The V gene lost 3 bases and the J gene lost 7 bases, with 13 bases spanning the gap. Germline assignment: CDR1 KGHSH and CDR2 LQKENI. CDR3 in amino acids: CASSPLGTWNSPLHF. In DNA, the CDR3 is TGTGCCAGCTCACCTTTAGGGACTTGGAATTCACCCCTCCACTTT. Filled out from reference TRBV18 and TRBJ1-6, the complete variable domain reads NAGVMQNPRHLVRRRGQEARLRCSPMKGHSHVYWYRQLPEEGLKFMVYLQKENIIDESGMPKERFSAEFPKEGPSILRIQQVVRGDSAAYFCASSPLGTWNSPLHFGNGTRLTVT.

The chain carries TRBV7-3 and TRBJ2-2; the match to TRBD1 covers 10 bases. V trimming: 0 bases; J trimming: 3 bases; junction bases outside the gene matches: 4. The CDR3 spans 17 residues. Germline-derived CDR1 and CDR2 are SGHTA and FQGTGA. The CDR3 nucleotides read TGTGCCAGCAGCTTAACGGGACAGGGGAAGCACACCGGGGAGCTGTTTTTT. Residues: CASSLTGQGKHTGELFF.

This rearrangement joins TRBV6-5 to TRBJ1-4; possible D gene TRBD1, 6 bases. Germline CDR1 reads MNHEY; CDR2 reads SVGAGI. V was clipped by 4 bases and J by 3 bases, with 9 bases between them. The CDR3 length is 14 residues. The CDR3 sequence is CASSFGQSNEKLFF. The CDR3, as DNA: TGTGCCAGCAGTTTCGGACAGTCTAATGAAAAACTGTTTTTT.

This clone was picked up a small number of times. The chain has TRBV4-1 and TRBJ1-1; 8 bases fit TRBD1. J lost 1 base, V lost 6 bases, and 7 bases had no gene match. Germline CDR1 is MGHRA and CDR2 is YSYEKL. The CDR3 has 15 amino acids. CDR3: CASRRTGWRNTEAFF. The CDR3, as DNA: TGCGCCAGCAGGCGGACAGGGTGGAGGAACACTGAAGCTTTCTTT.

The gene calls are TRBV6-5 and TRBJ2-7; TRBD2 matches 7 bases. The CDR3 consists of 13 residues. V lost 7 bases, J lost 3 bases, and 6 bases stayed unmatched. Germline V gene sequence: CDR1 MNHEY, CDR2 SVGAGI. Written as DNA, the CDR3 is TGTGCCAGCACCCGCCCGGGGGGCTACGAGCAGTACTTC. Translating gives CASTRPGGYEQYF.

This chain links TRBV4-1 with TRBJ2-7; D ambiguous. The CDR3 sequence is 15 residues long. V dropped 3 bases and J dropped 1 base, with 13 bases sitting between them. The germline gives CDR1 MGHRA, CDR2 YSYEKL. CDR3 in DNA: TGCGCCAGCAGCCAGCTGGCCGCTGGTTCCTACGAGCAGTACTTC. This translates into CASSQLAAGSYEQYF.

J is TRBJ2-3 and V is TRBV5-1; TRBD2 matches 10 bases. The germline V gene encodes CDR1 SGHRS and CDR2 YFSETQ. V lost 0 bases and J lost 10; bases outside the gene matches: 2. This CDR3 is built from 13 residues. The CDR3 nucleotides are TGCGCCAGCAGCTTGGCTAGCGGGAGTTCGCAGTATTTT. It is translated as CASSLASGSSQYF.

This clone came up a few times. Here the CDR3 reads CASSDNYRTDTQYF. For the CDR3, the DNA is TGCGCCAGCAGTGATAACTACCGCACAGATACGCAGTATTTT. V usage is TRBV10-2 and J usage is TRBJ2-3; D remains unclear. The V gene's germline CDR1 is WSHSY and CDR2 SAAADI. This CDR3 region has 14 residues. The V end lost 3 bases, the J end lost 1 base, and 8 bases lay between the germline ends.

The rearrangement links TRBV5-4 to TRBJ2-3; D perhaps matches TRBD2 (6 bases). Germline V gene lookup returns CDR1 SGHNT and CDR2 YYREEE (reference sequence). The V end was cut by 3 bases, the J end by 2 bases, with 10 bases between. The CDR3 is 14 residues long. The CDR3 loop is CASSSDYSTDTQYF. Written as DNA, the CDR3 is TGTGCCAGCAGCTCGGACTACTCCACAGATACGCAGTATTTT. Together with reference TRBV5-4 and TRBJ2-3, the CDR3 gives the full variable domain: ETGVTQSPTHLIKTRGQQVTLRCSSQSGHNTVSWYQQALGQGPQFIFQYYREEENGRGNFPPRFSGLQFPNYSSELNVNALELDDSALYLCASSSDYSTDTQYFGPGTRLTVL.

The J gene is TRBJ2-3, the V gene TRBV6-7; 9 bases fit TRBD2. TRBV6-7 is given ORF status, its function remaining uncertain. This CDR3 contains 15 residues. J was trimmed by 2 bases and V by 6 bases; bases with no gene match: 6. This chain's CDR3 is CASSRTSAYTDTQYF. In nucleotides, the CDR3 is TGTGCCAGCAGCCGGACTAGCGCATACACAGATACGCAGTATTTT.

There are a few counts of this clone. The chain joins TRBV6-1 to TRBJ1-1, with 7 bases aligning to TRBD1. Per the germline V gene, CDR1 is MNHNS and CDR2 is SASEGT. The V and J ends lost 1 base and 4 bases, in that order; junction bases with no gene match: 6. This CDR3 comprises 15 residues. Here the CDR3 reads CASSEEGGSSTEAFF. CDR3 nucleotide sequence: TGTGCCAGCAGTGAAGAAGGGGGCTCGTCCACTGAAGCTTTCTTT.

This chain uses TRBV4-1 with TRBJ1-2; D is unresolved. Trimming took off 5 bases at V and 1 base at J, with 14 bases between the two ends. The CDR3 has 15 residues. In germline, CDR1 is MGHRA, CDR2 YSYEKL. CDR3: CASSYSGGLNYGYTF. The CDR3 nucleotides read TGCGCCAGCAGCTATTCAGGAGGACTTAACTATGGCTACACCTTC.

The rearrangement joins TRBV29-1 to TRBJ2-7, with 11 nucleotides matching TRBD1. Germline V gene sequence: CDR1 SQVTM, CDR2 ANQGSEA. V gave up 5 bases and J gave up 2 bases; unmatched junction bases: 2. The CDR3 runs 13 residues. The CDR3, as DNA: TGCAGCGTTCCGGGACAGGGGGCCTACGAGCAGTACTTC. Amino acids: CSVPGQGAYEQYF.

The CDR3 here is CASSPQGNEQFF. The CDR3 coding sequence is TGTGCCAGCAGCCCACAGGGCAATGAGCAGTTCTTC. The V call is TRBV7-6, the J call TRBJ2-1, with D perhaps matching TRBD1 (6 bases). The CDR3 has 12 residues. V was clipped by 5 bases and J by 6 bases, with 8 bases between them. Looked up from germline, CDR1 is SGHVS and CDR2 is FNYEAQ.

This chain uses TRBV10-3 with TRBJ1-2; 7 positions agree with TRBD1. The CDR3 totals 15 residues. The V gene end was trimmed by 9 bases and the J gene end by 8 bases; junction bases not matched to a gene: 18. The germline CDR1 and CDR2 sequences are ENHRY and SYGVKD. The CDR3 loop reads CAIYRDSESDRGYTF. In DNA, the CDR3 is TGTGCCATATACCGGGACAGTGAGTCCGACCGAGGCTACACCTTC.

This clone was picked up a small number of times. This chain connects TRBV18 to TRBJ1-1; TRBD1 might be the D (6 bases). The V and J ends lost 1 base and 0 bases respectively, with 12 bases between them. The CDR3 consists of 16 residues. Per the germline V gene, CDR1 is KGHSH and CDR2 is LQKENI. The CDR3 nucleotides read TGTGCCAGCTCACCACAGGGGGTCTCTATGAACACTGAAGCTTTCTTT. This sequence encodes CASSPQGVSMNTEAFF.

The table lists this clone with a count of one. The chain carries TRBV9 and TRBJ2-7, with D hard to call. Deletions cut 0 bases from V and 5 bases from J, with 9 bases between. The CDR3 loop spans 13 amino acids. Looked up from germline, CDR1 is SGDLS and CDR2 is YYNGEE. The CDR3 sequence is CASSVAPLDEQYF. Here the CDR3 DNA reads TGTGCCAGCAGCGTAGCACCACTTGACGAGCAGTACTTC. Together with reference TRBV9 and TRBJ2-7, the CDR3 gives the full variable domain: DSGVTQTPKHLITATGQRVTLRCSPRSGDLSVYWYQQSLDQGLQFLIQYYNGEERAKGNILERFSAQQFPDLHSELNLSSLELGDSALYFCASSVAPLDEQYFGPGTRLTVT.

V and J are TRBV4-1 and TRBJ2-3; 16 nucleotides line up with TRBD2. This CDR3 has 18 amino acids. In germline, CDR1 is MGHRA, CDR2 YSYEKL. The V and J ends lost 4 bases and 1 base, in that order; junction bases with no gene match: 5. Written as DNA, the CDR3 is TGCGCCAGCAGCCCGGGACTAGCGGGAGGGCCGGGCACAGATACGCAGTATTTT. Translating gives CASSPGLAGGPGTDTQYF.

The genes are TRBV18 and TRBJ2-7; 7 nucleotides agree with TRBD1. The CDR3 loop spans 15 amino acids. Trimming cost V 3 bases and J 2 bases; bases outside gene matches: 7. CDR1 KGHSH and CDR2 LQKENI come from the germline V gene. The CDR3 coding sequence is TGTGCCAGCTCACCCCGGACAGGCGATGCCTACGAGCAGTACTTC. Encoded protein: CASSPRTGDAYEQYF.

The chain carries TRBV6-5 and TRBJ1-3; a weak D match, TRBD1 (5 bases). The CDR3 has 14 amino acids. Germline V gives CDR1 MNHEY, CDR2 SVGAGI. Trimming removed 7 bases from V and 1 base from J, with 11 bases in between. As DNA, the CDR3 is TGTGCCAGCACTACCCAGGGATCTGGAAACACCATATATTTT. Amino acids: CASTTQGSGNTIYF.

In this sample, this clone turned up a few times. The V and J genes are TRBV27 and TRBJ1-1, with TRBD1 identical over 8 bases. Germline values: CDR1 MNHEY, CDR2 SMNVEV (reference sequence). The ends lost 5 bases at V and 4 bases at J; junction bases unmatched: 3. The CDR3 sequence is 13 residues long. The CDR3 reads CASSQQGGTEAFF. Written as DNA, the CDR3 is TGTGCCAGCAGTCAACAGGGGGGCACTGAAGCTTTCTTT.

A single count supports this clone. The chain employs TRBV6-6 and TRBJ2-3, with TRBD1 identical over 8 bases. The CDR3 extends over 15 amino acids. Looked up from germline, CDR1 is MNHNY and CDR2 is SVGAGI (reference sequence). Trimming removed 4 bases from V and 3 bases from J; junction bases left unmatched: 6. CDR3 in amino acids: CASSFSGTGTDTQYF. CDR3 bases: TGTGCCAGCAGTTTTTCCGGGACAGGTACAGATACGCAGTATTTT.

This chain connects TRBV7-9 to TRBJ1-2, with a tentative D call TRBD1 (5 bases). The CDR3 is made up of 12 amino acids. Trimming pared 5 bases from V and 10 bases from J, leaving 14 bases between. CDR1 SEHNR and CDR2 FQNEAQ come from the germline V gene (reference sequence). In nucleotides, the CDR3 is TGTGCCAGCAGCCTGAACGGAGGGGCCTACACCTTC. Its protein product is CASSLNGGAYTF.